The following is a TCR beta chain sequence with its context. Its antigen is not identified. The CDR3 sequence is 15 residues long. Germline CDR1 and CDR2: MNHEY and SVGAGI. V lost 0 bases to trimming and J lost 4 bases, with 12 bases between them. From the 5' RACE reads, TCRdb called clonotypes with MiXCR, one entry per CDR3 protein. The top ten hold around 40% of the sample, which has around 83,000 distinct CDR3 sequences, more than 20% seen once. This record belongs to a study of T-cell memory formation after mild COVID-19. Whole-study results and caveats: A subset of responding clones appeared in pre-infection memory, suggesting cross-reactive memory joined. Whether second-wave clones peaking at day 37 were SARS-CoV-2 specific went unconfirmed. A second wave expanding day 15 to 37 was CD4+-biased; contracting clones were balanced.

V is TRBV6-5 and J is TRBJ1-1, with D possibly being TRBD1 (5 bases). The clonotype was recovered from a man aged 18 to 35 who had mild COVID-19 (a few samples of this study predate the infection). Cell type and time point are not known. What was sequenced was PBMCs or a T cell subset sorted from them (not recorded which). The CDR3: CASSYSGGFSTEAFF. The CDR3 DNA reads as TGTGCCAGCAGTTACTCGGGGGGATTCAGCACTGAAGCTTTCTTT.